The text below deals with one T cell receptor (beta chain). This entry belongs to a study of somatic mutations in cytotoxic T cells in rheumatoid arthritis. The table came from immunoSEQ multiplex PCR; TCRdb's copy has only in-frame clones and leaves some out. The sample holds some 14,000 clones, 82% seen once. The CDR3 is 18 amino acids. The germline gives CDR1 MDHEN, CDR2 SYDVKM. With 5 bases clipped from V and 10 bases from J, the junction kept 21 bases outside the gene matches. The source of this sequence is an adult with rheumatoid arthritis. The chain couples TRBV28 to TRBJ2-1, with TRBD1 matching 9 bases. The sample taken for sequencing was CD8+ T cells sorted from blood. The CDR3 here is CASSGQPGQGLVSGEQFF. CDR3 DNA: TGTGCCAGCAGTGGGCAACCGGGACAGGGCCTGGTTTCGGGGGAGCAGTTCTTC.